This entry concerns a single TCR beta chain. The record originates from a study of blood T cell repertoires in COVID-19. In the original processing: Reference gene primers were amplified, and this amplification served to estimate nucleated cell counts. The table came from immunoSEQ multiplex PCR; TCRdb's copy has only in-frame clones and leaves some out. The V and J calls and clone size were taken over from that table, and D and trimming were inferred from the DNA. The data hold under 15,000 clones, with 84% observed a single time. CDR1 SGHVS and CDR2 FNYEAQ come from the germline V gene. This CDR3 is built from 13 residues. V was cut by 5 bases and J by 4 bases, with 9 bases left in between.

V is TRBV7-6 and J is TRBJ2-1; a possible D gene is TRBD1 (6 bases). Sequencing was carried out using peripheral blood. The source of this sequence is a man aged 50 to 60 with active COVID-19. This CDR3 is CASSQDRYNEQFF. CDR3 DNA: TGTGCCAGCAGCCAAGACAGGTACAATGAGCAGTTCTTC. Full variable domain (missing parts from reference TRBV7-6 and TRBJ2-1): GAGVSQSPRYKVTKRGQDVALRCDPISGHVSLYWYRQALGQGPEFLTYFNYEAQQDKSGLPNDRFSAERPEGSISTLTIQRTEQRDSAMYRCASSQDRYNEQFFGPGTRLTVL.